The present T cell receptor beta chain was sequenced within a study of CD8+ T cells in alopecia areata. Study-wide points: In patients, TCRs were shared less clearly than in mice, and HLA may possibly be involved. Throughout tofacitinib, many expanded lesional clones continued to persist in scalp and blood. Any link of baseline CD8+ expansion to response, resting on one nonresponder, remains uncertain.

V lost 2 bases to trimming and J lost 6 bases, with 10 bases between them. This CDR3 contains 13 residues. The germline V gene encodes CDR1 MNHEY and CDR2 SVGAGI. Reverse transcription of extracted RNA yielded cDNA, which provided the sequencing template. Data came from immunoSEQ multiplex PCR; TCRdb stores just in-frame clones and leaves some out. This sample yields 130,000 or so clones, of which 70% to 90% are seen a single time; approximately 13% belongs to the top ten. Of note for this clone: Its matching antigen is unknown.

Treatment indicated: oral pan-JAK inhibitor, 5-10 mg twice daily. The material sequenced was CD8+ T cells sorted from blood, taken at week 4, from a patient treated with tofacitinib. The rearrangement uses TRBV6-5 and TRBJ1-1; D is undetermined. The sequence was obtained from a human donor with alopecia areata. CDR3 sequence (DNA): TGTGCCAGCAGTTACGGGGAGCCCGCTGAAGCTTTCTTT. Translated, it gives CASSYGEPAEAFF.